The clone carrying this T cell receptor beta chain came up a few times. Its antigen is as yet unknown. These data come from a study of CD8 T cells in ankylosing spondylitis. Broader study findings: Typical of ankylosing spondylitis blood, it appeared, was a TCR beta motif of 7 or 8 highly homologous variants.

The authors made TCR beta libraries by quantitative 5'-RACE with molecular barcodes. TCRdb used MiXCR to reprocess the 5' RACE reads, holding one entry per CDR3 protein. This table holds approximately 500,000 distinct CDR3 sequences, about 12% found once. With 8 bases removed from V and 4 bases from J, the gap between germline ends came to 26 bases. The CDR3 is made up of 18 amino acids. The germline gives CDR1 SGHAT, CDR2 FQNNGV. The chain has TRBV11-2 and TRBJ2-2; D may correspond to TRBD1 or TRBD2 (5 bases each). The clonotype comes from a male donor with ankylosing spondylitis. Sequencing input: blood, either unsorted or a sorted T cell fraction (not recorded which). The DNA for the CDR3 is TGTGCCAGCCCCAGGAGAGAGCGGCTAGGGGCGCGCACCGGGGAGCTGTTTTTT. Protein: CASPRRERLGARTGELFF.